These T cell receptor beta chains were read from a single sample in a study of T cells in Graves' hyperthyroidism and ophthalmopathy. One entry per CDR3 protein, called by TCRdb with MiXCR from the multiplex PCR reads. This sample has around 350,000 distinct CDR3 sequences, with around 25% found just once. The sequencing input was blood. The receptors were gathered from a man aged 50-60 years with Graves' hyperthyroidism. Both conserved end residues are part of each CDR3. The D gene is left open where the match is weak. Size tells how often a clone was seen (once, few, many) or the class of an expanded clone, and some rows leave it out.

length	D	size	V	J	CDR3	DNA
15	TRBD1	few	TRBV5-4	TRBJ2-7	CASSSPGTGNHEQYF	TGTGCCAGCAGCTCCCCCGGGACAGGGAACCACGAGCAGTACTTC
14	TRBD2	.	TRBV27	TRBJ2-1	CASSLLAGPSEQFF	TGTGCCAGCAGTTTGTTAGCGGGGCCCTCTGAGCAGTTCTTC
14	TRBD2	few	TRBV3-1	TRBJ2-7	CASKESGSSYEQYF	TGTGCCAGCAAGGAGAGCGGGAGCTCCTACGAGCAGTACTTC
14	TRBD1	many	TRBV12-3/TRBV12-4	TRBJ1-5	CASSSGQGFQPQHF	TGTGCCAGCAGTTCGGGACAGGGGTTTCAGCCCCAGCATTTT
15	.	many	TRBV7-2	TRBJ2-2	CASSPDMRNTGELFF	TGTGCCAGCAGCCCAGACATGAGGAACACCGGGGAGCTGTTTTTT
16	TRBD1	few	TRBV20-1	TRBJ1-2	CSARGAGGEKNYGYTF	TGCAGTGCTAGAGGGGCAGGGGGCGAAAAGAACTATGGCTACACCTTC
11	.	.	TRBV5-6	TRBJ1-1	CASSMGLGAFF	TGTGCCAGCAGCATGGGCTTGGGAGCTTTCTTT
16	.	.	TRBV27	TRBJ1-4	CASSPRPGPTNEKLFF	TGTGCCAGCAGTCCCCGGCCGGGGCCAACTAATGAAAAACTGTTTTTT
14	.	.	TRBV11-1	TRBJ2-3	CASSYTESTDTQYF	TGTGCCAGCAGCTATACCGAGAGCACAGATACGCAGTATTTT
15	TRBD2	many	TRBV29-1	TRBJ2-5	CSVGVTSGRQETQYF	TGCAGCGTGGGGGTGACTAGCGGGAGACAAGAGACCCAGTACTTC
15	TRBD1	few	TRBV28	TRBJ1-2	CASSLRARGQEGYTF	TGTGCCAGCAGTCTTAGGGCAAGGGGGCAAGAAGGCTACACCTTC
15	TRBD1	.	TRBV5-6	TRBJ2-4	CASSAYRGTKNIQYF	TGTGCCAGCAGCGCCTACAGGGGAACCAAAAACATTCAGTACTTC
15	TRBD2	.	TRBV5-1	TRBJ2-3	CASSLAGPHTDTQYF	TGCGCCAGCAGCTTAGCGGGACCCCACACAGATACGCAGTATTTT
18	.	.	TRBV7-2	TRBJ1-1	CASSLGTGRGGFNTEAFF	TGTGCCAGCAGCTTAGGGACGGGCCGAGGGGGTTTCAACACTGAAGCTTTCTTT
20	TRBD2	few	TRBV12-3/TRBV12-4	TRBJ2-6	CASTTSRPGLAGAGANVLTF	TGTGCCAGCACCACATCTCGCCCGGGACTAGCGGGAGCTGGGGCCAACGTCCTGACTTTC
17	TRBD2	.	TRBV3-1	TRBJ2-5	CASSQDKASGRGETQYF	TGTGCCAGCAGCCAAGATAAGGCTAGCGGGAGGGGGGAGACCCAGTACTTC
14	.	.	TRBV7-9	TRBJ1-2	CASSFRGSLRGYTF	TGTGCCAGCAGCTTCAGGGGCAGCTTGCGTGGCTACACCTTC
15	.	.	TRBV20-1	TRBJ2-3	CSARAAVTSTDTQYF	TGCAGTGCTAGGGCCGCGGTAACCAGCACAGATACGCAGTATTTT
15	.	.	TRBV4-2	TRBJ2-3	CASSQDNDETDTQYF	TGTGCCAGCAGCCAAGATAATGACGAGACAGATACGCAGTATTTT
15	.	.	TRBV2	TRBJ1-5	CASSEATYSNQPQHF	TGTGCCAGCAGTGAAGCGACCTATAGCAATCAGCCCCAGCATTTT
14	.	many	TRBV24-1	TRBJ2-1	CATSDSLTRDEQFF	TGTGCCACCAGTGATAGCCTCACGCGGGATGAGCAGTTCTTC
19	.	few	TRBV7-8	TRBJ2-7	CASSLYRGVIPERPHEQYF	TGTGCCAGCAGCTTATATCGCGGTGTTATTCCGGAGAGGCCCCACGAGCAGTACTTC
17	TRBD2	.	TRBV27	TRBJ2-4	CASRPDSSGSVKNIQYF	TGTGCCAGCAGGCCAGACTCTAGCGGGAGTGTCAAAAACATTCAGTACTTC
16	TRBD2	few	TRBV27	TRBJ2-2	CASSLRASGNTGELFF	TGTGCCAGCAGTTTAAGGGCTAGCGGGAACACCGGGGAGCTGTTTTTT
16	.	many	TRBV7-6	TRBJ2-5	CASSPLRKGYQETQYF	TGTGCCAGCAGCCCCCTCAGAAAGGGGTACCAAGAGACCCAGTACTTC
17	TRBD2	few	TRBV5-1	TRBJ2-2	CASTAGTSGRASGELFF	TGCGCCAGCACCGCCGGGACTAGCGGGAGGGCCTCCGGGGAGCTGTTTTTT
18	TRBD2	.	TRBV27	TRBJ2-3	CASSLIGRLAGGTDTQYF	TGTGCCAGCAGTTTAATCGGCAGACTAGCGGGGGGCACAGATACGCAGTATTTT
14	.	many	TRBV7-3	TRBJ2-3	CASSLTSTGDTQYF	TGTGCCAGCAGCTTAACAAGTACGGGAGATACGCAGTATTTT
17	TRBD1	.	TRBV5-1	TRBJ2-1	CASSHQLTGGAGNEQFF	TGCGCCAGCAGCCACCAACTCACAGGGGGCGCGGGAAATGAGCAGTTCTTC
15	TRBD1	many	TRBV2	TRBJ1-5	CASSGIGQGNQPQHF	TGTGCCAGCAGTGGAATAGGACAGGGCAATCAGCCCCAGCATTTT
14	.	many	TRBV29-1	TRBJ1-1	CSAATGHRGSEAFF	TGCAGCGCCGCCACGGGACACAGAGGGTCTGAAGCTTTCTTT
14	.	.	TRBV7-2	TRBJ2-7	CASSLPGELGEQYF	TGTGCCAGCAGCTTGCCAGGGGAGTTGGGCGAGCAGTACTTC
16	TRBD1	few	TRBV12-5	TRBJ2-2	CASARPTGVYTGELFF	TGTGCTAGTGCTCGCCCGACAGGGGTGTACACCGGGGAGCTGTTTTTT
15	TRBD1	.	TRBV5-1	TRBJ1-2	CASSPGQGAAYGYTF	TGCGCCAGCAGCCCCGGACAGGGGGCTGCCTATGGCTACACCTTC
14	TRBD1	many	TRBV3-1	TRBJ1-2	CASSFFDRDGGYTF	TGTGCCAGCAGCTTCTTCGACAGGGACGGTGGCTACACCTTC
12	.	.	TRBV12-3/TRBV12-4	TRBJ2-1	CASSYEYNEQFF	TGTGCCAGCAGTTACGAATACAATGAGCAGTTCTTC
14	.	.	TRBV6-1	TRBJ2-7	CASSERGSAYEQYF	TGTGCCAGCAGTGAAAGGGGGTCGGCCTACGAGCAGTACTTC
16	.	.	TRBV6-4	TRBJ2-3	CASSDDPGDKTDTQYF	TGTGCCAGCAGTGACGACCCGGGAGATAAGACAGATACGCAGTATTTT
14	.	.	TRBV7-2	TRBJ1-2	CASSPNRNPGGYTF	TGTGCCAGCAGCCCTAATCGGAACCCTGGGGGCTACACCTTC
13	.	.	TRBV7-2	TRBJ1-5	CASSFFSNQPQHF	TGTGCCAGCAGCTTTTTTTCCAATCAGCCCCAGCATTTT
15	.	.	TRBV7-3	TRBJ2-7	CASSQLYPSPGRQYF	TGCGCCAGCAGCCAACTGTACCCCTCCCCCGGGAGGCAGTACTTC
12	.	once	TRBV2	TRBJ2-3	CASSERRSTQYF	TGTGCCAGCAGTGAACGAAGGAGTACGCAGTATTTT
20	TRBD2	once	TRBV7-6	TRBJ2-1	CASSLEGTSGRAPPYNEQFF	TGTGCCAGCAGCTTAGAAGGGACTAGCGGGAGGGCCCCCCCCTACAATGAGCAGTTCTTC
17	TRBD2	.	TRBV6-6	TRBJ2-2	CASSYLGLAVNTGELFF	TGTGCCAGCAGTTACCTAGGACTAGCGGTTAACACCGGGGAGCTGTTTTTT
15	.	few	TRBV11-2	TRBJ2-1	CASSFSLADYNEQFF	TGTGCCAGCAGCTTTTCTCTAGCTGACTACAATGAGCAGTTCTTC
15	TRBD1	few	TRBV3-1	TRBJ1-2	CASSLQGQASYGYTF	TGTGCCAGCAGCCTTCAGGGACAGGCTTCCTATGGCTACACCTTC